Shown below are 22 T cell receptor beta chains from a single sample sequenced in a study of CD8 T cells in Susac syndrome. Reverse transcription of roughly 0.45 to 1 ug RNA used random hexamers. A single record per CDR3 protein comes from TCRdb applying MiXCR to the immunoSEQ multiplex PCR reads. This sample has around 50,000 distinct CDR3 sequences, with nearly 95% found just once. Sample: CD8+ T cells from PBMCs. Source of these receptors: a human donor in good health.

V and J are TRBV6-2 or TRBV6-3 and TRBJ1-5; 7 nucleotides agree with TRBD1. The V gene end was trimmed by 6 bases and the J gene end by 2 bases; junction bases not matched to a gene: 7. Per the germline V gene, CDR1 is MNHEY and CDR2 is SVGEGT. The CDR3 is 15 residues long. The CDR3 protein is CASSLRQGRNQPQHF. The CDR3 nucleotides read TGTGCCAGCAGCCTAAGACAGGGCCGCAATCAGCCCCAGCATTTT.

This clonotype was seen just once. The CDR3 DNA reads as TGTGCCAGCAGCGCGGTTGTGGGCTACACCTTC. Its translation: CASSAVVGYTF. The chain joins TRBV7-9 to TRBJ1-2; D remains unclear. V was shortened by 5 bases and J by 8 bases, with 9 bases between the two germline ends. Germline values: CDR1 SEHNR, CDR2 FQNEAQ (reference sequence). CDR3 length: 11 amino acids.

The V gene is TRBV7-9, the J gene TRBJ2-3; D may correspond to TRBD1 or TRBD2 (6 bases each). This CDR3 is built from 15 residues. The V gene's germline CDR1 is SEHNR and CDR2 FQNEAQ (reference sequence). V was shortened by 6 bases and J by 2 bases, with 15 bases between the two germline ends. CDR3 sequence reads: CASSPTGAYTDTQYF. CDR3 coding DNA: TGTGCCAGCAGTCCGACGGGGGCCTACACAGATACGCAGTATTTT.

V usage is TRBV27 and J usage is TRBJ2-4; 12 bases map to TRBD2. The CDR3 consists of 14 residues. V dropped 10 bases and J dropped 5; count of bases not matched to a gene: 6. Germline CDR1 MNHEY, CDR2 SMNVEV (reference sequence). This CDR3 reads CAIASGRAQNIQYF. The CDR3 nucleotides read TGTGCCATCGCTAGCGGGAGGGCCCAAAACATTCAGTACTTC.

This clonotype was observed once. V is TRBV15 and J is TRBJ2-1; 9 nucleotides align to TRBD1. V was clipped by 3 bases and J by 4 bases; unmatched bases: 4. Germline CDR1 is LNHNV and CDR2 is YYDKDF (reference sequence). The CDR3 runs 15 residues. For the CDR3, the DNA is TGTGCCACCAGCAGTGACAGGGGGACTTACAATGAGCAGTTCTTC. Translated, it gives CATSSDRGTYNEQFF.

J is TRBJ1-1 and V is TRBV5-5; D possibly corresponds to TRBD1 (5 bases). V lost 4 bases to trimming and J lost 0 bases, with 10 bases between them. The germline gives CDR1 SGHKS, CDR2 YYEKEE (reference sequence). CDR3 length: 14 amino acids. The CDR3: CASSPDTMNTEAFF. As DNA, the CDR3 is TGTGCCAGCAGCCCGGACACCATGAACACTGAAGCTTTCTTT.

The chain carries TRBV14 and TRBJ2-1; D remains ambiguous. The CDR3 loop spans 14 amino acids. Per germline, CDR1 SGHDN and CDR2 FVKESK. V shed 0 bases and J shed 7 bases, with 10 bases lying between them. The CDR3 region is CASSQEARANEQFF. The CDR3 DNA is TGTGCCAGCAGCCAAGAGGCTAGGGCGAATGAGCAGTTCTTC.

The rearrangement links TRBV7-9 to TRBJ2-5, with D unclear. The CDR3 contains 11 residues. V lost 6 bases and J lost 2, with 4 bases in between. CDR1 is SEHNR and CDR2 is FQNEAQ in the germline V gene (reference sequence). The CDR3: CASRPQETQYF. The CDR3 region has the DNA TGTGCCAGCAGACCACAAGAGACCCAGTACTTC.

The chain has TRBV7-9 and TRBJ2-2; D is unclear. Germline values: CDR1 SEHNR, CDR2 FQNEAQ (reference sequence). The CDR3 has 15 amino acids. V was trimmed by 6 bases and J by 1 base, leaving 12 bases between them. The CDR3 DNA is TGTGCCAGCAGTGGAAGCACGGAGAACACCGGGGAGCTGTTTTTT. Encoded protein: CASSGSTENTGELFF.

This chain joins TRBV13 and TRBJ1-1; D not resolved. The CDR3 extends over 15 amino acids. Germline lookup yields CDR1 PRHDT and CDR2 FYEKMQ (reference sequence). V lost 0 bases to trimming and J lost 5 bases, with 13 bases between them. The CDR3 loop reads CASSLGSGLGTEAFF. Written as DNA, the CDR3 is TGTGCCAGCAGCTTAGGATCCGGGCTGGGGACTGAAGCTTTCTTT. Full variable domain (rest looked up from reference TRBV13 and TRBJ1-1): AAGVIQSPRHLIKEKRETATLKCYPIPRHDTVYWYQQGPGQDPQFLISFYEKMQSDKGSIPDRFSAQQFSDYHSELNMSSLELGDSALYFCASSLGSGLGTEAFFGQGTRLTVV.

There are a few counts of this clonotype. The chain couples TRBV5-1 to TRBJ2-6; D not resolved. CDR3 size: 17 residues. From germline, CDR1 is SGHRS and CDR2 YFSETQ. Trimming pared 1 base from V and 1 base from J, leaving 12 bases between. CDR3 sequence reads: CASSLSPMGSGANVLTF. The CDR3 nucleotides read TGCGCCAGCAGCTTGTCCCCAATGGGGTCTGGGGCCAACGTCCTGACTTTC. Using reference TRBV5-1 and TRBJ2-6 for the parts outside the CDR3, the full variable domain is KAGVTQTPRYLIKTRGQQVTLSCSPISGHRSVSWYQQTPGQGLQFLFEYFSETQRNKGNFPGRFSGRQFSNSRSEMNVSTLELGDSALYLCASSLSPMGSGANVLTFGAGSRLTVL.

J is TRBJ2-3 and V is TRBV29-1; the match to TRBD2 covers 7 bases. The ends lost 7 bases at V and 3 bases at J; junction bases unmatched: 16. The CDR3 consists of 16 residues. Looked up from germline, CDR1 is SQVTM and CDR2 is ANQGSEA. As DNA, the CDR3 is TGCAGCGCTGGCGGGTTGGGCGGGAGTGGGACAGATACGCAGTATTTT. It encodes CSAGGLGGSGTDTQYF.

The chain employs TRBV4-1 and TRBJ1-1; D uncertain. Germline CDR1 and CDR2: MGHRA and YSYEKL. V shed 5 bases and J shed 1 base, with 17 bases lying between them. CDR3 length equals 16 residues. The DNA for the CDR3 is TGCGCCAGCAGCTTAGACGCCGGCGGACCGAACACTGAAGCTTTCTTT. Translated, it gives CASSLDAGGPNTEAFF.

V usage is TRBV5-4 and J usage is TRBJ1-2; no definite D call. This CDR3 is built from 15 residues. CDR1 and CDR2 from the germline V gene are SGHNT and YYREEE (reference sequence). V was cut by 4 bases and J by 1 base, with 14 bases left in between. CDR3 nucleotides: TGTGCCAGCAGCACCCTTCCCGGAGATAACTATGGCTACACCTTC. This codes for CASSTLPGDNYGYTF.

The genes are TRBV6-6 and TRBJ2-7; 7 nucleotides agree with TRBD2. J gave up 4 bases and V 5 bases, and 11 bases lay outside the gene matches. Germline V gene sequence: CDR1 MNHNY, CDR2 SVGAGI (reference sequence). The CDR3 extends over 15 amino acids. CDR3 in amino acids: CASSHGRTSSYEQYF. CDR3 coding DNA: TGTGCCAGCAGTCACGGCCGGACTAGTAGTTACGAGCAGTACTTC.

This sequence joins TRBV11-2 and TRBJ2-3, with 10 bases matching TRBD2. The V gene's germline CDR1 is SGHAT and CDR2 FQNNGV. The CDR3 extends over 15 amino acids. Germline trimming cut 6 bases from V and 1 base from J; bases unmatched to any gene: 4. CDR3 bases: TGTGCCAGCAGTCTTCTAGCGGGAGGCACAGATACGCAGTATTTT. It translates to CASSLLAGGTDTQYF.

This rearrangement joins TRBV7-9 to TRBJ2-1; possible D gene TRBD1, 6 bases. Per germline, CDR1 SEHNR and CDR2 FQNEAQ (reference sequence). The CDR3 runs 14 residues. Between the trimmed V and J ends, which lost 5 bases and 5 bases, there was a span of 13 bases. The CDR3 DNA is TGTGCCAGCAGCCACAGGGAGAGGGACAATGAGCAGTTCTTC. Its protein product is CASSHRERDNEQFF.

The CDR3 protein is CASSPDWDRADNEQFF. The CDR3 coding sequence is TGCGCCAGCAGCCCAGATTGGGACAGGGCAGACAATGAGCAGTTCTTC. The V call is TRBV4-3, the J call TRBJ2-1, with TRBD1 matching over 9 bases. CDR1 and CDR2 (germline): LGHNA, YSLEER. The CDR3 length is 16 residues. V dropped 4 bases and J dropped 5; count of bases not matched to a gene: 9.

The chain couples TRBV15 to TRBJ2-3; D is perhaps TRBD2 (5 bases). This CDR3 is built from 15 residues. Trimming left V 0 bases short and J 3 bases short, with 10 bases between. The V gene's germline CDR1 is LNHNV and CDR2 YYDKDF (reference sequence). For the CDR3, the DNA is TGTGCCACCAGCAGAGATAGGAGGCGAACAGATACGCAGTATTTT. Protein product: CATSRDRRRTDTQYF.

The chain links TRBV27 to TRBJ1-1; no clear D gene. Germline CDR1 and CDR2: MNHEY and SMNVEV (reference sequence). V was pared by 1 base and J by 4 bases, with 10 bases between. CDR3 length: 14 amino acids. As DNA, the CDR3 is TGTGCCAGCAGTTTATTCGGGGAGGGCACTGAAGCTTTCTTT. This codes for CASSLFGEGTEAFF.

The chain combines TRBV20-1 with TRBJ2-5; a weak D match, TRBD2 (5 bases). Trimming cost V 3 bases and J 1 base, with 12 bases left between them. Germline V gene sequence: CDR1 DFQATT, CDR2 SNEGSKA (reference sequence). The CDR3 extends over 14 amino acids. As DNA, the CDR3 is TGCAGTGCTAGGGACCGGGAAACCCAAGAGACCCAGTACTTC. It translates to CSARDRETQETQYF.

CDR3 amino acids: CASSLDKPSNYGYTF. For the CDR3, the DNA is TGCGCCAGCAGCTTGGATAAACCATCCAACTATGGCTACACCTTC. The gene calls are TRBV5-1 and TRBJ1-2; D remains unclear. Germline CDR1 SGHRS, CDR2 YFSETQ. This CDR3 has 15 residues. V dropped 0 bases and J dropped 2 bases, with 11 bases sitting between them.